The clone carrying this TCR beta chain has a handful of counts. What it binds is unknown. Germline loops: CDR1 DFQATT, CDR2 SNEGSKA (reference sequence). With 3 bases clipped from V and 2 bases from J, the junction kept 7 bases outside the gene matches. CDR3 length equals 14 residues. This sample is drawn from a study of blood T cells in healthy people across ages. General study findings and limits: There were more naive CD4+ cells and higher diversity in long-lived donors than in aged donors.

Next came a second PCR, run for about 7 to 12 cycles, which used a sample-barcoded 5' primer along with a J-beta primer mix. Per-sample output comprised a minimum of 2.5 million paired-end reads containing CDR3. TCRdb independently ran MiXCR on the 5' RACE reads; one entry per CDR3 protein. The table lists approximately 780,000 distinct CDR3 sequences, 20% to 30% of them singletons. This same sample was also part of a study on T cells of mothers and their children. Turning to that study: Donation was provided by three healthy Caucasian mothers along with their six children. Extraction yielded RNA that went, in full, into cDNA synthesis at about 1.6 ug per 15 ul.

The chain uses TRBV20-1 and TRBJ2-7, with 7 bases matching TRBD1. This clonotype originated in a boy younger than 18 in good health. Sequencing was carried out using blood. The CDR3 spells CSASGQANPYEQYF. CDR3 DNA sequence: TGCAGTGCTAGCGGACAGGCCAACCCCTACGAGCAGTACTTC.